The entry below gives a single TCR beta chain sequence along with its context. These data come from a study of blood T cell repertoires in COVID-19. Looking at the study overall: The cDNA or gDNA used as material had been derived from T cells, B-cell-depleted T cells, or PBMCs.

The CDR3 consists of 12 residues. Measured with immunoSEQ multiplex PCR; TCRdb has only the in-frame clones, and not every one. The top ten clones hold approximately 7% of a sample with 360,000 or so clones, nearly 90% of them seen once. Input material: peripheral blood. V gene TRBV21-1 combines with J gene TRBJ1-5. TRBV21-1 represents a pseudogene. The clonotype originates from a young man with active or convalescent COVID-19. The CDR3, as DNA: TGTGCCTTATGGGGGGGCTATCAGCCCCAGCATTTT. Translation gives CALWGGYQPQHF.